Each of the 27 T cell receptor beta chains below was sequenced from the same sample in a study of T cell changes during pregnancy in multiple sclerosis. Here immunoSEQ multiplex PCR was the method, and the copy in TCRdb shows in-frame clones only, minus some. The table has more than 70,000 clones, 85% to 95% seen once. The sample was peripheral blood, taken before pregnancy. All receptors derive from a female donor with multiple sclerosis, enrolled in a pregnancy study.

The V gene is TRBV7-9, the J gene TRBJ1-1; TRBD1 might be the D (5 bases). Germline-derived CDR1 and CDR2 are SEHNR and FQNEAQ (reference sequence). The V end lost 6 bases, the J end lost 7 bases, and 12 bases lay between the germline ends. This CDR3 has 12 amino acids. CDR3 amino acids: CASSSGRGEAFF. The CDR3 bases are TGTGCCAGCAGTTCGGGGAGGGGTGAAGCTTTCTTT.

The chain recombines TRBV19 with TRBJ1-5; D remains ambiguous. This CDR3 is built from 15 residues. V was clipped by 6 bases and J by 0 bases, with 12 bases between them. Per the germline V gene, CDR1 is LNHDA and CDR2 is SQIVND (reference sequence). This CDR3 is CASSTSGDSNQPQHF. CDR3 DNA: TGTGCCAGTAGCACTAGCGGGGATAGCAATCAGCCCCAGCATTTT. The entire variable domain, with the rest obtained from reference TRBV19 and TRBJ1-5, is as follows: DGGITQSPKYLFRKEGQNVTLSCEQNLNHDAMYWYRQDPGQGLRLIYYSQIVNDFQKGDIAEGYSVSREKKESFPLTVTSAQKNPTAFYLCASSTSGDSNQPQHFGDGTRLSIL.

The CDR3 loop is CASSLDAGGFADTQYF. The CDR3 region has the DNA TGTGCCAGCAGTTTAGACGCGGGAGGGTTCGCAGATACGCAGTATTTT. This rearrangement joins TRBV28 to TRBJ2-3; 9 bases are shared with TRBD2. CDR1 MDHEN and CDR2 SYDVKM come from the germline V gene. Trimming cost V 2 bases and J 4 bases; bases outside gene matches: 7. The CDR3 contains 16 residues.

As to this clone: Compared with germline, one end of the junction differs, possibly owing to a read error. The rearrangement uses TRBV7-7 and TRBJ2-5; maybe TRBD1 (6 bases). The CDR3 covers 14 residues. CDR1 SSHAT and CDR2 FNYEAQ come from the germline V gene (reference sequence). The CDR3 DNA reads as TGTGCTAGCAGCCCCGAGGGGGTCCAAGAGACCCAGTACTTC. Translation gives CASSPEGVQETQYF.

This clone has a single count. This chain links TRBV5-4 with TRBJ2-3; unclear D gene. The germline gives CDR1 SGHNT, CDR2 YYREEE (reference sequence). This CDR3 region has 16 residues. The ends were cut back, 3 bases at V and 2 bases at J, with 16 bases in the middle. Here the CDR3 reads CASSSAYGAHTDTQYF. DNA of the CDR3: TGTGCCAGCAGCTCCGCCTACGGAGCGCACACAGATACGCAGTATTTT. Combining the CDR3 with reference TRBV5-4 and TRBJ2-3 gives the whole variable domain ETGVTQSPTHLIKTRGQQVTLRCSSQSGHNTVSWYQQALGQGPQFIFQYYREEENGRGNFPPRFSGLQFPNYSSELNVNALELDDSALYLCASSSAYGAHTDTQYFGPGTRLTVL.

V and J are TRBV30 and TRBJ1-1; 11 bases align to TRBD1. J gave up 4 bases and V 2 bases, and 3 bases lay outside the gene matches. In germline, CDR1 is GTSNPN, CDR2 SVGIG (reference sequence). CDR3 length equals 14 residues. The CDR3 spells CAWSPGTGGTEAFF. In nucleotides, the CDR3 is TGTGCCTGGAGTCCCGGGACAGGGGGCACTGAAGCTTTCTTT.

Worth noting for this clone: One junction end does not reproduce the germline sequence, and a read error may be involved. V and J are TRBV7-7 and TRBJ2-1; the D gene is possibly TRBD2 (6 bases). CDR1 is SSHAT, CDR2 FNYEAQ, per germline (reference sequence). This CDR3 has 14 amino acids. CDR3 DNA sequence: TGTGCTAGCAGCCCCCAAATCGGACTACCCCTGCAGTTCTTC. This translates into CASSPQIGLPLQFF.

V is TRBV10-3 and J is TRBJ2-3, with TRBD2 matching over 10 bases. The trim removed 6 bases at V and 1 base at J, leaving 10 bases unmatched. CDR3 size: 17 residues. The germline V gene encodes CDR1 ENHRY and CDR2 SYGVKD. The CDR3 sequence is CAISLAGEYIGTDTQYF. In nucleotides, the CDR3 is TGTGCCATCAGCCTAGCGGGAGAATATATAGGCACAGATACGCAGTATTTT.

The chain recombines TRBV4-3 with TRBJ1-1; maybe TRBD1 (5 bases). Germline V gene lookup returns CDR1 LGHNA and CDR2 YSLEER. Trimming took off 1 base at V and 12 bases at J, with 9 bases between the two ends. The CDR3 is 11 amino acids. The chain's CDR3 is CASSQAGRTFF. The CDR3 region has the DNA TGCGCCAGCAGCCAAGCAGGGCGGACTTTCTTT.

The chain carries TRBV28 and TRBJ2-7; 10 positions match TRBD1. This CDR3 comprises 13 residues. Germline V CDR1 and CDR2: MDHEN, SYDVKM. V lost 6 bases and J lost 2; bases outside the gene matches: 1. This CDR3 reads CASRGQGPYEQYF. CDR3 nucleotide sequence: TGTGCCAGCAGGGGACAGGGGCCCTACGAGCAGTACTTC.

This chain uses TRBV9 with TRBJ1-1; weak D call: TRBD1 (5 bases). Germline V lookup: CDR1 SGDLS, CDR2 YYNGEE. V was shortened by 0 bases and J by 1 base, with 16 bases between the two germline ends. The CDR3 is 17 residues long. The DNA for the CDR3 is TGTGCCAGCAGCGTAGGGGATAGGGGCTACGGGAACACTGAAGCTTTCTTT. This gives the protein CASSVGDRGYGNTEAFF.

The chain recombines TRBV27 with TRBJ1-1, with D uncertain. V was trimmed by 5 bases and J by 8 bases, leaving 15 bases between them. The CDR3 runs 13 residues. Per the germline V gene, CDR1 is MNHEY and CDR2 is SMNVEV (reference sequence). The CDR3, as DNA: TGTGCCAGCAGTCGTAGTATAGCGGGAGAAGCTTTCTTT. Amino acids: CASSRSIAGEAFF.

This clone was observed a handful of times. CDR3 amino acids: CASSEFLGEGEAFF. The DNA for the CDR3 is TGTGCCAGCAGCGAATTTCTCGGGGAAGGAGAAGCTTTCTTT. The gene calls are TRBV5-6 and TRBJ1-1, with D unclear. The V gene's germline CDR1 is SGHDT and CDR2 YYEEEE. The V and J ends lost 4 bases and 8 bases respectively, with 18 bases between them. The CDR3 totals 14 residues.

The chain couples TRBV9 to TRBJ2-7; 13 nucleotides line up with TRBD2. The CDR3 length is 17 residues. Germline CDR1 and CDR2: SGDLS and YYNGEE. Trimming removed 0 bases from V and 6 bases from J; junction bases left unmatched: 9. This CDR3 is CASSVGSGLAGVGEQYF. The CDR3 DNA reads TGTGCCAGCAGCGTAGGCTCCGGACTAGCGGGAGTGGGCGAGCAGTACTTC.

V is TRBV7-9 and J is TRBJ2-1, with TRBD2 matching over 10 bases. From germline, CDR1 is SEHNR and CDR2 FQNEAQ (reference sequence). The CDR3 has 15 residues. V shed 4 bases and J 6 bases; nucleotides not matched to a gene: 6. CDR3 in DNA: TGTGCCAGCAGCTGGCTAGCGGGAGTCGGCAATGAGCAGTTCTTC. This codes for CASSWLAGVGNEQFF.

The chain combines TRBV27 with TRBJ2-7, with 7 bases fitting TRBD1. The CDR3 spans 14 residues. The J segment lost 6 bases and the V segment lost 4 bases, leaving 9 bases of the junction unmatched. CDR1 is MNHEY, CDR2 SMNVEV, per germline (reference sequence). The CDR3 region is CASSYYRGSLEQYF. DNA for the CDR3: TGTGCCAGCAGTTATTACAGGGGAAGTCTCGAGCAGTACTTC.

V and J are TRBV9 and TRBJ2-7, with D possibly matching TRBD1 (5 bases). V was cut by 0 bases and J by 3 bases, with 13 bases left in between. The CDR3 consists of 15 residues. In germline, CDR1 is SGDLS, CDR2 YYNGEE. The CDR3, as DNA: TGTGCCAGCAGCGTAGTAGGGGATGGTGGCTACGAGCAGTACTTC. It translates to CASSVVGDGGYEQYF.

The V call is TRBV30, the J call TRBJ1-1, with D unresolved. V shed 0 bases and J shed 3 bases, with 8 bases lying between them. Germline CDR1 reads GTSNPN; CDR2 reads SVGIG (reference sequence). This CDR3 region has 13 residues. The DNA for the CDR3 is TGTGCCTGGAGTGTACGGGAGGACACTGAAGCTTTCTTT. It yields the protein CAWSVREDTEAFF.

The V call is TRBV5-1, the J call TRBJ2-5, with 7 nucleotides matching TRBD1. Near its end, the DNA agrees better with TRBJ2-7, so the J call may be wrong. The length of the CDR3 is 15 residues. From germline, CDR1 is SGHRS and CDR2 YFSETQ. The CDR3 protein is CASSHRGSSTYEQYF. In DNA, the CDR3 is TGCGCCAGCAGCCACAGGGGCTCCTCAACCTACGAGCAGTACTTC.

This chain connects TRBV18 to TRBJ2-1; maybe TRBD2 (5 bases). Per germline, CDR1 KGHSH and CDR2 LQKENI. The germline V and J ends were trimmed by 6 bases and 5 bases, with 8 bases remaining between them. This CDR3 spans 12 amino acids. CDR3 protein: CASSTGNNEQFF. CDR3 in DNA: TGTGCCAGCTCGACGGGAAACAATGAGCAGTTCTTC.

The genes are TRBV28 and TRBJ2-7; 12 nucleotides line up with TRBD2. The CDR3 is 17 residues long. The ends lost 2 bases at V and 0 bases at J; junction bases unmatched: 5. Germline V gene data show CDR1 as MDHEN and CDR2 as SYDVKM. The CDR3 protein is CASSLPLTSGSSYEQYF. The CDR3 DNA reads as TGTGCCAGCAGTTTACCCTTGACTAGCGGGAGCTCCTACGAGCAGTACTTC.

This clone was picked up a small number of times. The V call is TRBV6-6, the J call TRBJ2-3, with TRBD2 matching over 7 bases. In germline, CDR1 is MNHNY, CDR2 SVGAGI (reference sequence). V lost 4 bases, J lost 9 bases, and 1 base stayed unmatched. The CDR3 totals 11 residues. The CDR3 loop reads CASSWGGTQYF. The CDR3 DNA sequence: TGTGCCAGCAGTTGGGGGGGGACGCAGTATTTT.

This chain joins TRBV27 and TRBJ2-7, with no clear D. The CDR3 consists of 14 residues. Trimming removed 0 bases at V and 3 bases at J, with 9 bases between. From germline, CDR1 is MNHEY and CDR2 SMNVEV (reference sequence). CDR3 sequence (DNA): TGTGCCAGCAGTTTATCTCGAAACAGCTACGAGCAGTACTTC. It encodes CASSLSRNSYEQYF.

The chain has TRBV6-6 and TRBJ1-6; D ambiguous. Germline lookup yields CDR1 MNHNY and CDR2 SVGAGI (reference sequence). V shed 2 bases and J shed 7 bases, with 9 bases lying between them. The CDR3 length is 14 residues. The CDR3 DNA follows: TGTGCCAGCAGTTACGGTGGGGAGAATTCACCCCTCCACTTT. It specifies CASSYGGENSPLHF.

J is TRBJ2-3 and V is TRBV7-3; possible D gene TRBD1, 6 bases. The V end was cut by 1 base, the J end by 3 bases, with 8 bases between. CDR3 size: 14 residues. The germline V gene encodes CDR1 SGHTA and CDR2 FQGTGA. The CDR3 spells CASSLNRETDTQYF. CDR3 nucleotides: TGTGCCAGCAGCTTAAACAGGGAAACAGATACGCAGTATTTT.

This clone was recorded once. The V and J genes are TRBV10-2 and TRBJ2-7; TRBD1 aligns across 8 bases. The junction had 13 bases not matched to a gene; V was cut back by 0 bases and J by 9 bases. CDR1 is WSHSY, CDR2 SAAADI, per germline. The CDR3 contains 16 residues. The CDR3 DNA follows: TGCGCCAGCAGTGAGTCGACTGGTCAGGGGGCAAGCGTGCAGTACTTC. Amino acid sequence: CASSESTGQGASVQYF.

The V call is TRBV29-1, the J call TRBJ1-1, with D possibly matching TRBD1 (5 bases). Trimming stripped 5 bases from V and 3 bases from J, with 19 bases between. The CDR3 has 15 residues. CDR1 SQVTM and CDR2 ANQGSEA come from the germline V gene. The CDR3 DNA reads TGCAGCGTTCGGATCGCGCGGACGGGGGACACTGAAGCTTTCTTT. Its protein is CSVRIARTGDTEAFF.